Below are 29 T cell receptor beta chains sequenced from a single sample in a study of cytomegalovirus exposure and HLA in healthy donors. The method was immunoSEQ multiplex PCR; TCRdb's version includes in-frame clones alone and lacks a portion of them. The sample carries about 21,000 clones, around 97% recorded once. The sample consisted of PBMCs. The receptor set was obtained from a man in his thirties or forties in good health and CMV-seropositive.

The CDR3 bases are TGTGCCAGCAGCTTGGGGCGGGAGACCCAGTACTTC. It codes for CASSLGRETQYF. The chain uses TRBV5-8 and TRBJ2-5, with no clear D. The CDR3 totals 12 residues. The ends were cut back, 0 bases at V and 5 bases at J, with 5 bases in the middle. The germline V gene encodes CDR1 SGHTS and CDR2 YDEGEE.

The gene calls are TRBV7-2 and TRBJ2-7, with 10 bases aligning to TRBD1. Germline V lookup: CDR1 SGHTA, CDR2 FQGNSA. V was clipped by 5 bases and J by 2 bases; unmatched bases: 6. CDR3 length: 15 amino acids. The CDR3: CASSPGTGAPYEQYF. For the CDR3, the DNA is TGTGCCAGCAGCCCCGGGACAGGGGCTCCCTACGAGCAGTACTTC.

This chain joins TRBV5-6 and TRBJ2-7; no reliable D call. Germline loops: CDR1 SGHDT, CDR2 YYEEEE. V lost 7 bases and J 3 bases, leaving 11 bases between the germline ends. The CDR3 totals 12 residues. CDR3 coding DNA: TGTGCCAGCTCCCCCCTGTTCTACGAGCAGTACTTC. Translation: CASSPLFYEQYF. The variable domain in full, with the rest retrieved from reference TRBV5-6 and TRBJ2-7, is DAGVTQSPTHLIKTRGQQVTLRCSPKSGHDTVSWYQQALGQGPQFIFQYYEEEERQRGNFPDRFSGHQFPNYSSELNVNALLLGDSALYLCASSPLFYEQYFGPGTRLTVT.

The V and J genes are TRBV19 and TRBJ2-7; D uncertain. Germline lookup yields CDR1 LNHDA and CDR2 SQIVND (reference sequence). The CDR3 runs to 15 residues. V gave up 6 bases and J gave up 1 base, with 16 bases separating them. Written as DNA, the CDR3 is TGTGCCAGTAGCCGCACCCATCAGGCGTCCTACGAGCAGTACTTC. As protein: CASSRTHQASYEQYF.

The chain combines TRBV9 with TRBJ2-3; TRBD1 aligns across 8 bases. This CDR3 contains 16 residues. Germline trimming cut 0 bases from V and 1 base from J; bases unmatched to any gene: 4. From germline, CDR1 is SGDLS and CDR2 YYNGEE. CDR3 amino acids: CASSVVGQGGTDTQYF. The DNA of the CDR3 is TGTGCCAGCAGCGTAGTAGGACAGGGAGGCACAGATACGCAGTATTTT.

This sequence joins TRBV15 and TRBJ2-1; D is undetermined. The V end lost 7 bases, the J end lost 3 bases, and 16 bases lay between the germline ends. The CDR3 totals 15 residues. Germline lookup yields CDR1 LNHNV and CDR2 YYDKDF (reference sequence). The CDR3 nucleotides read TGTGCCACCACCACGAGCCCGACGGGCTACAATGAGCAGTTCTTC. Translation gives CATTTSPTGYNEQFF.

This clone was counted once. The rearrangement uses TRBV5-6 and TRBJ2-3; TRBD2 matches 11 bases. The CDR3 length is 14 residues. Germline CDR1 SGHDT, CDR2 YYEEEE. V shed 5 bases, J shed 6 bases, and the junction held 5 bases outside the gene matches. The CDR3 is CASSGTSGSDTQYF. CDR3 in DNA: TGTGCCAGCAGTGGGACTAGCGGTTCGGATACGCAGTATTTT. The whole variable domain, remainder taken from reference TRBV5-6 and TRBJ2-3, is DAGVTQSPTHLIKTRGQQVTLRCSPKSGHDTVSWYQQALGQGPQFIFQYYEEEERQRGNFPDRFSGHQFPNYSSELNVNALLLGDSALYLCASSGTSGSDTQYFGPGTRLTVL.

The V gene is TRBV19, the J gene TRBJ2-5; 8 bases line up with TRBD1. Trimming took 5 bases from V and 3 from J; bases not matched to a gene: 5. CDR1 and CDR2 from the germline V gene are LNHDA and SQIVND (reference sequence). There are 14 residues in the CDR3. DNA for the CDR3: TGTGCCAGTAGTCCCCCGGGACAGGAAGAGACCCAGTACTTC. It specifies CASSPPGQEETQYF.

The chain's CDR3 is CASSHRARNTEAFF. The CDR3 region has the DNA TGTGCCAGCAGTCACAGGGCCCGGAACACTGAAGCTTTCTTT. This chain uses TRBV28 with TRBJ1-1; D perhaps matches TRBD1 (6 bases). The germline gives CDR1 MDHEN, CDR2 SYDVKM. CDR3 length: 14 amino acids. The V and J ends lost 5 bases and 1 base respectively, with 11 bases between them.

The V call is TRBV5-1, the J call TRBJ2-1; perhaps TRBD1 as D (6 bases). The CDR3 runs to 13 residues. Germline CDR1 SGHRS, CDR2 YFSETQ. The germline V and J ends were trimmed by 2 bases and 4 bases, with 7 bases remaining between them. The CDR3 DNA reads TGCGCCAGCAGCTTAACAGGGTACAATGAGCAGTTCTTC. Amino acid sequence: CASSLTGYNEQFF.

The chain joins TRBV15 to TRBJ1-3; possible D gene TRBD1, 5 bases. The CDR3 covers 14 residues. Between the trimmed V and J ends, which lost 5 bases and 1 base, there was a span of 9 bases. CDR1 and CDR2 (germline): LNHNV, YYDKDF (reference sequence). The CDR3 reads CATSGGGSGNTIYF. The DNA of the CDR3 is TGTGCCACCAGCGGGGGGGGGTCTGGAAACACCATATATTTT.

This clone was recorded only once. The gene calls are TRBV18 and TRBJ1-2; D is undetermined. In germline, CDR1 is KGHSH, CDR2 LQKENI. This CDR3 region has 12 residues. The V and J ends lost 2 bases and 5 bases respectively, with 6 bases between them. The CDR3: CASSPDKYGYTF. CDR3 DNA sequence: TGTGCCAGCTCACCAGACAAGTATGGCTACACCTTC. Together with reference TRBV18 and TRBJ1-2, the CDR3 gives the full variable domain: NAGVMQNPRHLVRRRGQEARLRCSPMKGHSHVYWYRQLPEEGLKFMVYLQKENIIDESGMPKERFSAEFPKEGPSILRIQQVVRGDSAAYFCASSPDKYGYTFGSGTRLTVV.

The chain joins TRBV6-5 to TRBJ1-1, with D hard to call. The CDR3 is 13 amino acids. Deletions cut 0 bases from V and 11 bases from J, with 13 bases between. The germline gives CDR1 MNHEY, CDR2 SVGAGI. CDR3 protein: CASSYSKWREAFF. The DNA of the CDR3 is TGTGCCAGCAGTTACTCGAAATGGAGGGAGGCTTTCTTT.

This rearrangement joins TRBV27 to TRBJ2-7; 8 nucleotides match TRBD1. This CDR3 spans 17 amino acids. Germline V gene sequence: CDR1 MNHEY, CDR2 SMNVEV (reference sequence). V dropped 6 bases and J dropped 5; count of bases not matched to a gene: 18. The CDR3 protein is CASRVYNRRQGFHEQYF. The CDR3 DNA follows: TGTGCCAGCAGGGTTTATAACCGCCGACAGGGGTTCCACGAGCAGTACTTC.

This chain joins TRBV6-5 and TRBJ2-7; D is undetermined. The CDR3 is 11 amino acids. Germline V CDR1 and CDR2: MNHEY, SVGAGI. Trimming shortened V by 6 bases and J by 6 bases, and 9 bases separated the two germline ends. In DNA, the CDR3 is TGTGCCAGCAGATCTCCTCGCGAGCAGTACTTC. Translated: CASRSPREQYF.

V usage is TRBV18 and J usage is TRBJ1-2; 12 positions match TRBD1. V lost 2 bases and J lost 6; bases outside the gene matches: 10. The CDR3 has 17 amino acids. Germline V gene lookup returns CDR1 KGHSH and CDR2 LQKENI. The CDR3 is CASSPVLGTGGSHGYTF. CDR3 DNA: TGTGCCAGCTCACCAGTCCTCGGGACAGGGGGCTCTCATGGCTACACCTTC.

The rearrangement links TRBV28 to TRBJ2-7; 10 bases map to TRBD1. The CDR3 has 16 amino acids. With 6 bases clipped from V and 5 bases from J, the junction kept 13 bases outside the gene matches. Germline lookup yields CDR1 MDHEN and CDR2 SYDVKM. The CDR3 coding sequence is TGTGCCAGCAGACCTCTTTTCGGGACAGGGGACCACGAGCAGTACTTC. Its translation is CASRPLFGTGDHEQYF.

The rearrangement joins TRBV27 to TRBJ2-5; 11 bases fit TRBD2. The CDR3 is made up of 19 amino acids. Germline V CDR1 and CDR2: MNHEY, SMNVEV (reference sequence). Trimming at V came to 6 bases and at J to 5 bases, leaving 20 bases not matched to a gene. CDR3 region: CASSPRPTDSSGRVETQYF. The CDR3 DNA reads TGTGCCAGCAGCCCACGCCCCACGGACAGTAGCGGGAGGGTTGAGACCCAGTACTTC.

The chain recombines TRBV4-1 with TRBJ1-2, with D unresolved. The V gene lost 3 bases and the J gene lost 9 bases, with 14 bases spanning the gap. This CDR3 spans 13 amino acids. In germline, CDR1 is MGHRA, CDR2 YSYEKL. The CDR3 coding sequence is TGCGCCAGCAGCCAGACGGGAGTTTCCCGCTACACCTTC. Its translation: CASSQTGVSRYTF.

On this clone itself: The same CDR3 arises from other DNA sequences in this sample as well. The rearrangement joins TRBV5-6 to TRBJ2-2; TRBD1 agrees at 7 bases. CDR1 is SGHDT, CDR2 YYEEEE, per germline. CDR3 length: 15 amino acids. Trimming cost V 0 bases and J 3 bases; bases outside gene matches: 2. CDR3 DNA sequence: TGTGCCAGCAGCTTGGACAGGGGACACACCGGGGAGCTGTTTTTT. Translated, it gives CASSLDRGHTGELFF.

The gene calls are TRBV5-4 and TRBJ1-1; 8 bases agree with TRBD1. V lost 5 bases and J lost 1; bases outside the gene matches: 4. Germline V gene data show CDR1 as SGHNT and CDR2 as YYREEE (reference sequence). This CDR3 spans 14 amino acids. CDR3 residues: CASRYTGGNTEAFF. The CDR3 DNA reads as TGTGCCAGCAGGTACACAGGGGGGAACACTGAAGCTTTCTTT.

The chain employs TRBV5-4 and TRBJ2-2; the match to TRBD1 covers 8 bases. This CDR3 has 14 residues. Germline CDR1 and CDR2: SGHNT and YYREEE (reference sequence). V gave up 4 bases and J gave up 7 bases; unmatched junction bases: 6. CDR3 coding DNA: TGTGCCAGCAGCAGGACAGGGATCGTCGGGGAGCTGTTTTTT. It encodes CASSRTGIVGELFF.

The rearrangement joins TRBV4-3 to TRBJ2-5, with D perhaps TRBD1 (6 bases). This CDR3 comprises 14 residues. Trimming took off 0 bases at V and 10 bases at J, with 15 bases between the two ends. Germline V gives CDR1 LGHNA, CDR2 YSLEER. The DNA of the CDR3 is TGCGCCAGCAGCCAAGATAGGGGGAGCTTCTTCCAGTACTTC. Its translation: CASSQDRGSFFQYF.

The CDR3 DNA is TGTGCCAGCAGCTTACCGGGACAGCAAAAGGGGATGTATTTT. Its translation: CASSLPGQQKGMYF. The chain uses TRBV11-2 and TRBJ2-3; 7 bases align to TRBD1. Germline CDR1 reads SGHAT; CDR2 reads FQNNGV. The J segment lost 14 bases and the V segment lost 2 bases, leaving 13 bases of the junction unmatched. This CDR3 has 14 residues.

The chain couples TRBV29-1 to TRBJ2-3; 7 positions agree with TRBD1. The CDR3 loop spans 13 amino acids. V trimming: 6 bases; J trimming: 0 bases; junction bases outside the gene matches: 3. Germline V gene sequence: CDR1 SQVTM, CDR2 ANQGSEA. The CDR3 protein is CSVPGQSTDTQYF. The CDR3 DNA reads as TGCAGCGTACCGGGACAGAGCACAGATACGCAGTATTTT.

The genes are TRBV5-1 and TRBJ2-7, with D uncertain. Per germline, CDR1 SGHRS and CDR2 YFSETQ. V gave up 0 bases and J gave up 3 bases, with 7 bases separating them. The CDR3 spans 13 residues. CDR3 sequence: CASSLDPNYEQYF. In DNA form, the CDR3 reads TGCGCCAGCAGCTTGGACCCTAACTACGAGCAGTACTTC.

The chain couples TRBV9 to TRBJ2-6; D unclear. The CDR3 consists of 15 residues. Germline CDR1 reads SGDLS; CDR2 reads YYNGEE. The ends were cut back, 1 base at V and 0 bases at J, with 5 bases in the middle. CDR3 protein: CASSVSGSGANVLTF. The CDR3 bases are TGTGCCAGCAGCGTATCAGGCTCTGGGGCCAACGTCCTGACTTTC.

This chain connects TRBV27 to TRBJ2-3, with 9 nucleotides matching TRBD2. The CDR3 length is 20 residues. J was trimmed by 6 bases and V by 4 bases; bases with no gene match: 23. The V gene's germline CDR1 is MNHEY and CDR2 SMNVEV (reference sequence). DNA of the CDR3: TGTGCCAGCAGTTCGAGGTCTGGACGCCTGAGGCGGGAGGGCCATGATACGCAGTATTTT. Protein sequence: CASSSRSGRLRREGHDTQYF.

The rearrangement links TRBV19 to TRBJ1-1; tentatively, D is TRBD1 (6 bases). The CDR3 consists of 13 residues. Trimming shortened V by 5 bases and J by 3 bases, and 10 bases separated the two germline ends. Germline V gene lookup returns CDR1 LNHDA and CDR2 SQIVND (reference sequence). CDR3 sequence (DNA): TGTGCCAGTAGTCGACAGGTGGACACTGAAGCTTTCTTT. Its translation: CASSRQVDTEAFF.